The clone carrying this T cell receptor (beta chain) occurred many times. Its cognate antigen is unknown. This specimen belongs to a study of metastatic and nonmetastatic thyroid tumors. Study as a whole: Blood and tumor or nodule tissue repertoires from malignant and benign thyroid patients were compared. Study-wide results and limits: As reported, TCR beta diversity in blood and tumor was significantly higher in malignant thyroid tumors than in benign nodules.

This CDR3 is built from 14 residues. V dropped 6 bases and J dropped 7 bases, with 16 bases sitting between them. Germline CDR1 is SNHLY and CDR2 is FYNNEI. Patients underwent thyroid surgery, and none had received any treatment before it. How the authors handled the data: Clinicopathological groups differed in CDR3, with these differences serving to build a distant-metastasis classifier for papillary thyroid cancer. TCRdb re-processed the PCR reads through MiXCR. The authors' filters were not applied to this entry. The repertoire holds around 41,000 clones, 3% to 3.5% seen once, with more than 8.5% in the top ten.

The V gene is TRBV2, the J gene TRBJ2-1, with D unresolved. The sample taken for sequencing was blood. The TCR originated in a female donor with papillary thyroid cancer or a benign thyroid nodule (not recorded which). Some clones in this sample may be carry-over from other donors' samples. The CDR3 coding sequence is TGTGCCAGCAGCTTCCGTGACTGGGGAAATGAGCAGTTCTTC. Translating gives CASSFRDWGNEQFF.